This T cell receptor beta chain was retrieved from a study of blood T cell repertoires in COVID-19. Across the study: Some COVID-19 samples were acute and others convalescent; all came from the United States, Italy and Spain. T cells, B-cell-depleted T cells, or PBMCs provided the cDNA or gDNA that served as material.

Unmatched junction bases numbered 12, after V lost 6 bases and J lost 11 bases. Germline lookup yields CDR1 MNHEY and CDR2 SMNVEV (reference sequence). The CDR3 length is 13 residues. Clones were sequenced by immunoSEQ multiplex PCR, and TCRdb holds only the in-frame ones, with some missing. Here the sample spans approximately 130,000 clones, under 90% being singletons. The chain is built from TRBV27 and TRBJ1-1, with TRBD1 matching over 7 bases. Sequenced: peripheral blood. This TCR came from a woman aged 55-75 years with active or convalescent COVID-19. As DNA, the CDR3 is TGTGCCAGCAGGGGGACAGTTCCATTCGGCGCTTTCTTT. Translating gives CASRGTVPFGAFF.